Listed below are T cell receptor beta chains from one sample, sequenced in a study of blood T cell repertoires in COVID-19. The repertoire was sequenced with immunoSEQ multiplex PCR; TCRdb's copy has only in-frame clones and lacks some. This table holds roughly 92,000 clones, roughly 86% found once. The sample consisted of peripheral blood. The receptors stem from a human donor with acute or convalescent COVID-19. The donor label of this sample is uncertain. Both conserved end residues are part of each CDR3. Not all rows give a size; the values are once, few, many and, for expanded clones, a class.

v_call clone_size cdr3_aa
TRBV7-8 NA CASTRGGWAYNEQFF
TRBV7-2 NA CASSLRQVAYEQYF
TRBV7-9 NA CASSTIAGAVSTDTQYF
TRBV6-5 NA CASSSAGAGTYEQYF
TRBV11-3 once CASSPWDRGATEAFF
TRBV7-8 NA CASSLYNSGANVLTF
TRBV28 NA CASTRDLGQGGQPQHF
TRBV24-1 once CATSDIPGLAGTDTQYF
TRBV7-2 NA CASSLYRGGLDEQFF
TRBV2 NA CASRTGAGSANEKLFF
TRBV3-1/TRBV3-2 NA CASSPEAWYEQYF
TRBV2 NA CASRFHYTGELFF
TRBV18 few CASSPVAGITGELFF
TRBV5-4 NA CASSFGGRSYNEQFF
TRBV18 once CASSPMPSLGGDTDTQYF
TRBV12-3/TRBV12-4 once CASSSARTYGYTF
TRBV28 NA CASSRGSYGYTF
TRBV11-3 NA CASSPPGGTQYF
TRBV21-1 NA CASSKAFRLAGGLPDYEQYF
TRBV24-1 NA CATSDGRISYEQYF
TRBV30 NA CAWTAKGGPDTEAFF
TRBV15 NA CATSRDRGYGYTF
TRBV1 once CTSSQPPGLRGEKLFF
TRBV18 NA CASSPGIGNNEQFF
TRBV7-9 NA CASSFIRVRTSHQPQHF
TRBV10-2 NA CASSATSGGTDTQYF
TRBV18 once CASSPRETVIGNTIYF
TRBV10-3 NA CAISAGRADTEAFF
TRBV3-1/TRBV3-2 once CASSHARQGSEQYF
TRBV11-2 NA CASSLDMASGFSSYNEQFF
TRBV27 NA CASSSRGSGNTIYF
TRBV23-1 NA CASSHPRAGPQHF
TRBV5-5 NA CASSFTRPNNSPLHF
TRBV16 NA CASSPWDSSYEQYF
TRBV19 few CASSIAGGAVETEAFF
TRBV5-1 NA CASSPKAAGTGTEKLFF
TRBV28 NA CASSGSGGAEREQYF
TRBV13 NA CASSLYRGHGANVLTF
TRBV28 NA CASSPQGYGYTF
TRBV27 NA CASSSGLAGAYEQYF
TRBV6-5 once CASTRDQVYGYTF
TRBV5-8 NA CASSWRTGNTGELFF
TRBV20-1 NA CSARTVDKLFF
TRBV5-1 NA CASSLTSGGTDTQYF
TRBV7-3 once CASSSYSGEETQYF
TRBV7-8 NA CASSLRAGGYGYTF
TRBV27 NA CASSFTGFNSPLHF
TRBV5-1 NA CASGKQGSSYEQYF
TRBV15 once CATSREGRISGNTIYF
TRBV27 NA CASSWDFKNIQYF
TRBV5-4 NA CASSAMPGQGFSGSYEQYF
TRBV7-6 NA CASNLGQGRNNEQFF
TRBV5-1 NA CASSQQGVGGYTF
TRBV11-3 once CASSLAYGNEQFF
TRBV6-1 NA CASSETPGGQPQHF